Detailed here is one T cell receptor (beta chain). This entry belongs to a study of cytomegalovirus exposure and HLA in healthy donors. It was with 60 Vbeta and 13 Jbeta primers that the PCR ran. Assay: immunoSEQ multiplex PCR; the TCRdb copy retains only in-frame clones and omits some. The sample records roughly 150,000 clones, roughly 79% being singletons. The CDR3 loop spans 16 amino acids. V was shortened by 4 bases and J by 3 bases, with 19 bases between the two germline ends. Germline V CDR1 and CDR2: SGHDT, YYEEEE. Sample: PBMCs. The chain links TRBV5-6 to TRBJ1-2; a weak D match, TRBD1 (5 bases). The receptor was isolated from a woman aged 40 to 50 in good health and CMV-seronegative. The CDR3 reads CASSPPRGRGDYGYTF. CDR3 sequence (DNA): TGTGCCAGCAGCCCCCCGCGTGGGCGGGGGGACTATGGCTACACCTTC.